The entry that follows covers one TCR beta chain sequence. This receptor's antigen is unknown. Base qualities were left out, and no much larger clone turns up one base away. Collaborating institutions collected whole blood in K2EDTA tubes following their own protocols. Collaborator samples were shipped for TCRbeta analysis as frozen whole blood, isolated PBMCs, or DNA extracted from either sample type. From a lookup of the germline V gene, CDR1 and CDR2 are SGHTA and FQGNSA. The cysteine opens and the phenylalanine closes a CDR3 of 16 amino acids. Here the CDR3 DNA is all that survives: 48 bases in frame from base 1. Trimming takes 1 base from V and 0 bases from J, and the germline ends sit 10 bases apart. The record originates from a study of blood T cell repertoires in COVID-19 (dated by TCRdb to 2020 to 2022). About the full investigation: Samples from collaborators originated in the United States, Italy and Spain and spanned both the acute and convalescent phases of COVID-19. The prospective study material was composed of cDNA or gDNA derived from T cells, B-cell-depleted T cells, or PBMCs. Deeply sampled blood TCRbeta repertoires from subjects exposed to, actively infected with, or recovered from COVID-19 were included in the dataset. The repertoires were released in a freely available public database meant as a resource for research on the immune response to SARS-CoV-2. Samples were obtained from the ongoing ImmuneRACE study (first 160 participants) and from 950 to 1,500 subjects provided by 6 global collaborators. The sample metadata nearly always contained a de-identified subject ID, COVID-19 status, age in years and sex. Where available, HLA class I and class II types were taken from metadata supplied by the sample provider and were not determined by assay-based typing. Study-wide conclusions, independent of this receptor: The amount of clinical and demographic metadata varied by source and participant and was provided uncurated.

TCRbeta CDR3 regions were amplified from genomic DNA by means of the immunoSEQ Assay, a bias-controlled multiplex PCR. The original pipeline was this. Within the assay, amplification of reference gene primers was used to estimate how many nucleated cells each sample contained. To quantify the absolute abundance of each unique TCRbeta CDR3 rearrangement, sequence reads were collapsed and filtered. For each sample, productive Simpson clonality was calculated as the square root of Simpson's diversity index over productive rearrangements. The table comes from immuneACCESS by way of TCRdb, which keeps in-frame sequences with V and J called. Part of the clones is missing from these tables; in studies checked, under half for an unresolved V gene and the rest for unknown reasons. V and J calls and clone size are given by that table; D and trimming were obtained from the DNA. The sample has about 440,000 clones on record, roughly 90% of them singletons. Around 4.5% of the sample lies in the top ten.

This sequence was found in a woman in her twenties or thirties with acute or convalescent COVID-19. Sequenced: peripheral blood. This sequence uses TRBV7-2 and TRBJ1-3; no D gene call is confident. The DNA is as follows: TGTGCCAGCAGCTTAGTTCGAGATTCCTCTGGAAACACCATATATTTT. This codes for CASSLVRDSSGNTIYF.